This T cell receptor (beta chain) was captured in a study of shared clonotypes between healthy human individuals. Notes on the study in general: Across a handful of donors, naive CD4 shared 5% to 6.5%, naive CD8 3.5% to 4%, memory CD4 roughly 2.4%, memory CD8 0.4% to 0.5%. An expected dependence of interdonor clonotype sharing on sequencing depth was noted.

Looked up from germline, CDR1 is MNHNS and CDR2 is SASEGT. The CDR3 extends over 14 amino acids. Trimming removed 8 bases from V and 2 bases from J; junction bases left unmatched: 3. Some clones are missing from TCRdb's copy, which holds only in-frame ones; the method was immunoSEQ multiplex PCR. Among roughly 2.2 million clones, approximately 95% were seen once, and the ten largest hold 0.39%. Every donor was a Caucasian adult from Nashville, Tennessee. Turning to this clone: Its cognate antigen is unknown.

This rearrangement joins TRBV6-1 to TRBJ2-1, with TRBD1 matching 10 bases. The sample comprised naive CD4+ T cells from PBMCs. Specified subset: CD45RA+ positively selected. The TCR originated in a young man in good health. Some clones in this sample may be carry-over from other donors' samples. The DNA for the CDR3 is TGTGCCAGCTCCGGGACAGGGGCCTACAATGAGCAGTTCTTC. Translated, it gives CASSGTGAYNEQFF.